This T cell receptor (beta chain) was obtained from a study of OX40 agonist ivuxolimab in advanced cancers. Study at large: Every 2 weeks, ivuxolimab was infused into the patients intravenously at between 0.01 and 10 mg/kg. Three patients, one with hepatocellular carcinoma and two with cutaneous melanoma, responded partially.

Assay: immunoSEQ multiplex PCR; the TCRdb copy retains only in-frame clones and omits some. The table records approximately 62,000 clones, 92% of them present only once. The sequence was obtained from an adult with an advanced solid tumor such as melanoma, head and neck, liver or kidney cancer. The sequencing here drew on CD4+ or CD8+ T cells sorted from blood, taken in a trial of the OX40 agonist ivuxolimab.

CDR3 in amino acids: CASSLTASGPQETQYF. CDR3 sequence (DNA): TGTGCCAGCAGCTTAACCGCTAGCGGGCCTCAAGAGACCCAGTACTTC. The chain recombines TRBV11-2 with TRBJ2-5, with TRBD2 matching 8 bases. The length of the CDR3 is 16 residues. CDR1 and CDR2 from the germline V gene are SGHAT and FQNNGV. With 2 bases clipped from V and 2 bases from J, the junction kept 7 bases outside the gene matches.